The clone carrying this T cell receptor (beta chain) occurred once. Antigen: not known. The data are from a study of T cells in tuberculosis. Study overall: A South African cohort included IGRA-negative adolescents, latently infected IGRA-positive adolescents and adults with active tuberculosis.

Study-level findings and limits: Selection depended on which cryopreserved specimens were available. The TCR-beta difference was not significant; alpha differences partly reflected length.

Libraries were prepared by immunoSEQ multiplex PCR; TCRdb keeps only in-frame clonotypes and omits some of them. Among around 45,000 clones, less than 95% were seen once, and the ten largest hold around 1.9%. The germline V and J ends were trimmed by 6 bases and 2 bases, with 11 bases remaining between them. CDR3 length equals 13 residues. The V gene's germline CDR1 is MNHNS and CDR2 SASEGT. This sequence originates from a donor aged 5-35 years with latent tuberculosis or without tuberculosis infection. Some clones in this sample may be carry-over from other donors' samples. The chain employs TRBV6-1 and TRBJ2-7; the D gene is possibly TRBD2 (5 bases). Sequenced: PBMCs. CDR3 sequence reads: CASSRRGAYEQYF. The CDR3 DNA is TGTGCCAGCAGCCGACGGGGAGCCTACGAGCAGTACTTC.